This T cell receptor beta chain is from a study of blood T cell repertoires in COVID-19. Overall study: Samples representing acute and convalescent COVID-19 were sourced from the United States, Italy and Spain.

As originally analysed: Estimates of nucleated cell counts were drawn from the amplification of reference gene primers. Clones were read by immunoSEQ multiplex PCR, and TCRdb kept only the in-frame ones, dropping some. That table supplies the V and J calls and clone size; D and trimming were determined from the DNA. The sample has 150,000 to 190,000 clones, 85% to 90% seen once. Per the germline V gene, CDR1 is SGHNT and CDR2 is YYREEE (reference sequence). V shed 3 bases and J 6 bases; nucleotides not matched to a gene: 9. The CDR3 loop spans 16 amino acids. The sample comprised peripheral blood. The chain joins TRBV5-4 to TRBJ1-2; 12 bases map to TRBD1. This sequence was found in a middle-aged woman with acute or convalescent COVID-19. The CDR3 DNA reads TGTGCCAGCAGCTCGAGCGCGGGACAGGGGGCACATGGCTACACCTTC. The encoded protein is CASSSSAGQGAHGYTF.